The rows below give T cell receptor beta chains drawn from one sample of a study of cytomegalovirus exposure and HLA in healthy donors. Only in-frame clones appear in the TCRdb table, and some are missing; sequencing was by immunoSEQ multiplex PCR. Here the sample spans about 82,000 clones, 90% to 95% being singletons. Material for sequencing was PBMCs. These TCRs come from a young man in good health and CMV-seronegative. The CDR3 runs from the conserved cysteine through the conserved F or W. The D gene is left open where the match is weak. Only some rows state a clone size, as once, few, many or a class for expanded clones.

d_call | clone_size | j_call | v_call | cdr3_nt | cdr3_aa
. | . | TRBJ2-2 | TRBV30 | TGTGCCTGGAGTGTACAATGGACAGTGAACACCGGGGAGCTGTTTTTT | CAWSVQWTVNTGELFF
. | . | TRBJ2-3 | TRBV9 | TGTGCCAGCAGCGTCGGAGTAGGGGACATGGGGGACACAGATACGCAGTATTTT | CASSVGVGDMGDTDTQYF
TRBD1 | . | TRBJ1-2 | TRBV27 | TGTGCCAGCAGTTTAAGGGGGCTCTCCTATGGCTACACCTTC | CASSLRGLSYGYTF
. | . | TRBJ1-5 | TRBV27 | TGTGCCACCCTCGGGGGGGTGGGTCAGCCCCAGCATTTT | CATLGGVGQPQHF
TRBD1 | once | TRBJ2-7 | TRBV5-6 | TGTGCCAGCAGCTTGATTTGGACAGGGGGTTACGAGCAGTACTTC | CASSLIWTGGYEQYF
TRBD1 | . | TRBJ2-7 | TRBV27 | TGTGCCAGCAGCTCATACGCGAATCGGGACAGGGAGGACGAGCAGTACTTC | CASSSYANRDREDEQYF
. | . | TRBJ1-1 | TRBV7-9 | TGTGCCAGCAGCCACACCTCAACTGAAGCTTTCTTT | CASSHTSTEAFF
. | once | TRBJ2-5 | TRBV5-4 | TGTGCCACAGTCGGGGTCCAAGAGACCCAGTACTTC | CATVGVQETQYF
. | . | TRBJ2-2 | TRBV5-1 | TGCGCCAGCAGCTTTACGGGGGACACCGGGGAGCTGTTTTTT | CASSFTGDTGELFF
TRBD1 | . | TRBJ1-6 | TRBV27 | TGTGCCAGCAGTTTCATACCGGGACAGGATAATTCACCCCTCCACTTT | CASSFIPGQDNSPLHF
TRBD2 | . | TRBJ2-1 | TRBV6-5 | TGTGCCAGCAGTTACCTTAGCGGGGCTTACAATGAGCAGTTCTTC | CASSYLSGAYNEQFF
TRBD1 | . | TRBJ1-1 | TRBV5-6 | TGTGCCAGCAGCTTGTTAGACAGGGAGATTCCTGAAGCTTTCTTT | CASSLLDREIPEAFF
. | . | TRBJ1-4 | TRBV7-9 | TGTGCCAGCAGCCTAAAGATTAGGTTGCAGGGTAATGAAAAACTGTTTTTT | CASSLKIRLQGNEKLFF
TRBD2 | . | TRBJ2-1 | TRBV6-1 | TGTGCCAGCAGTGGGGCCCATCCAGCGGGGGGCAGGTTAGGTGAGCAGTTCTTC | CASSGAHPAGGRLGEQFF
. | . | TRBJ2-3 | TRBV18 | TGTGCCAGCTCACCACCGATTCGGGATACGCAGTATTTT | CASSPPIRDTQYF
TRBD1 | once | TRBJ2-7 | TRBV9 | TGTGCCAGCAGCGTGAGGGACAGGGCCCCCTACGAGCAGTACTTC | CASSVRDRAPYEQYF
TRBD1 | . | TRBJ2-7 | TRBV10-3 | TGTGCCATCAGGGGGACAGGGGAGTGGTACTTC | CAIRGTGEWYF
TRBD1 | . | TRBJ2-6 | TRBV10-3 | TGTGCCATCACTCCCGGGACAGGTCAATCTGGGGCCAACGTCCTGACTTTC | CAITPGTGQSGANVLTF
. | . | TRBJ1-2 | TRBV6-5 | TGTGCCAGCAGTTACTCGCAGGGGCTCTATGGCTACACCTTC | CASSYSQGLYGYTF
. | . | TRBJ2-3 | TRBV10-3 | TGTGCCATCAGTGAGTCAGGGACTTCAACGCAGTATTTT | CAISESGTSTQYF
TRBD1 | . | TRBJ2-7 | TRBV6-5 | TGTGCCAGCAGCTGGGACAGGTCCTACGAGCAGTACTTC | CASSWDRSYEQYF
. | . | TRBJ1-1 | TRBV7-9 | TGTGCCAGCAGCTTTCTAGAAGCTTTCTTT | CASSFLEAFF
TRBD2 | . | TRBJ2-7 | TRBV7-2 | TGTGCCAGCAGCTTAGAATCAGGACTAGCGGGCTACGAGCAGTACTTC | CASSLESGLAGYEQYF
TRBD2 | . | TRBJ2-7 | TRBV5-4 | TGTGCCAGCAGCCAAATAGCGGGAGGGGCCTACGAGCAGTACTTC | CASSQIAGGAYEQYF
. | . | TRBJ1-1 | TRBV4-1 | TGCGCCAGCAGCCAAGTCCTGGGAGGCCTTGAAGCTTTCTTT | CASSQVLGGLEAFF
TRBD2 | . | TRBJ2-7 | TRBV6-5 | TGTGCCAGCAGTCGGGCTAGCGGTACCTACGAGCAGTACTTC | CASSRASGTYEQYF
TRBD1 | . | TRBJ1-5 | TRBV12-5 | TGTGCTAGTGGCCCACAGGGGAGTGAGGGCAATCAGCCCCAGCATTTT | CASGPQGSEGNQPQHF
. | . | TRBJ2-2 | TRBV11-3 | TGTGCCAGCAGCCTACTGACAAACACCGGGGAGCTGTTTTTT | CASSLLTNTGELFF
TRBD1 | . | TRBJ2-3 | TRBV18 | TGTGCCAGCTCACCAGAGGCAGGGGGTACGCAGTATTTT | CASSPEAGGTQYF
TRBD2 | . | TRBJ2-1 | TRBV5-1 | TGCGCCAGCAGCTTGGGAGGGCTAGCGGGAGGGTTGAACAATGAGCAGTTCTTC | CASSLGGLAGGLNNEQFF
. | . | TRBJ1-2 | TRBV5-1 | TGCGCCAGCAGTCAAGATGGGGCGCTTAACTATGGCTACACCTTC | CASSQDGALNYGYTF
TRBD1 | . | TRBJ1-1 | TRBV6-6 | TGTGCCAGCACCCTAGCCACCAGGGGGCAGACTGAAGCTTTCTTT | CASTLATRGQTEAFF
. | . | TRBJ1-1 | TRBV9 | TGTGCCAGCAGCGTAGAAGCCCAGAACACTGAAGCTTTCTTT | CASSVEAQNTEAFF
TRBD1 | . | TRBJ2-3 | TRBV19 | TGTGCCAGTAGGCTTGGGACAGCCCCCACAGATACGCAGTATTTT | CASRLGTAPTDTQYF
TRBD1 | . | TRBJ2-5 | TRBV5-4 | TGTGCCAGCAGCCAGGGGGCGGGTTCAGTCGGTGGGACCCAGTACTTC | CASSQGAGSVGGTQYF
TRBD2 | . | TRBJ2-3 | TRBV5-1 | TGCGCCAGCAGCTTGGGGGGACTATCCTGGAGCACAGATACGCAGTATTTT | CASSLGGLSWSTDTQYF
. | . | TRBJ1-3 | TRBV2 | TGTGCCAGCAAGGGGGGGAACGGAAACACCATATATTTT | CASKGGNGNTIYF
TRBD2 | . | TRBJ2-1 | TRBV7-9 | TGTGCCAGCAGCTTAGCGCGTTCCAGCGGGGGGGCGTGGAATGAGCAGTTCTTC | CASSLARSSGGAWNEQFF
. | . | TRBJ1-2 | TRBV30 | TGTGCCTGGACGGGAGGGCCCTATGGCTACACCTTC | CAWTGGPYGYTF
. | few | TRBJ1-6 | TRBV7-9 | TGTGCCAGCACCCTTTCCACAAATTCACCCCTCCACTTT | CASTLSTNSPLHF
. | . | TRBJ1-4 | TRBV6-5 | TGTGCCAGCAGCCCAACGAGGCGTTCTAATGAAAAACTGTTTTTT | CASSPTRRSNEKLFF
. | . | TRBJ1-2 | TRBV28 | TGTGCCAGCAGCCAACACGGGGGTGGGGGCTACACCTTC | CASSQHGGGGYTF
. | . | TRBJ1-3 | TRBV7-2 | TGTGCCAGCAGCTTAGACGGCGGGGCTGGAAACACCATATATTTT | CASSLDGGAGNTIYF
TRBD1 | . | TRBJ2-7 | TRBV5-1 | TGCGCCAGCAGCCCGACAGGGGGCTACTACGAGCAGTACTTC | CASSPTGGYYEQYF
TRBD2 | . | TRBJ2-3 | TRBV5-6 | TGTGCCAGCAGCCCTGGACTAGCATCGGCAGATACGCAGTATTTT | CASSPGLASADTQYF
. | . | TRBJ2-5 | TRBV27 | TGTGCCAGCAGTTCAGGGGTTCGCGGGACCCAGTACTTC | CASSSGVRGTQYF
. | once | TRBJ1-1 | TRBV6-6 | TGTGCCAGCAACACGGGGGGGTACACTGAAGCTTTCTTT | CASNTGGYTEAFF
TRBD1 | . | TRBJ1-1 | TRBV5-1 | TGCGCCAGCAGCTCCGGGACAGGGGGAGGGAAGAACACTGAAGCTTTCTTT | CASSSGTGGGKNTEAFF
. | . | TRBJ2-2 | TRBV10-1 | TGCGCCAGCAGCCTCGGACAGTTCACCGGGGAGCTGTTTTTT | CASSLGQFTGELFF
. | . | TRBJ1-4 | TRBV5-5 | TGTGCCAGCAGCTTGGGGGACACAACAAATGAAAAACTGTTTTTT | CASSLGDTTNEKLFF
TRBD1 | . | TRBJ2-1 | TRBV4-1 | TGCGCCAGCAGCCAAGAAGCCGGGACAGGGCAAGGTGAGCAGTTCTTC | CASSQEAGTGQGEQFF
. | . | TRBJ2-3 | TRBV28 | TGTGCCAGCAGGCCTTATGGAGAACGAGCGTTTGATACGCAGTATTTT | CASRPYGERAFDTQYF
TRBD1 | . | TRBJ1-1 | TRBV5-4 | TGTGCCAGCAGCTTGGCAGGGGGCGCGTCCGTTGGAGCTTTCTTT | CASSLAGGASVGAFF
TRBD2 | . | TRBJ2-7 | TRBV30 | TGTGCCTGGATATCGCGGGGGGGCCCTTACGAGCAGTACTTC | CAWISRGGPYEQYF
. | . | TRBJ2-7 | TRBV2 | TGTGCCAGCAGGTTCGGCGAGCAGTACTTC | CASRFGEQYF
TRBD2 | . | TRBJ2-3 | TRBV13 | TGTGCCAGCAGCTTAGGGACTAGCGGGAGGGCCGCAGAAGATACGCAGTATTTT | CASSLGTSGRAAEDTQYF
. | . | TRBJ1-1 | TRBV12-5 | TGTGCTAGTGGTTTTGGCCGGAGCACTGAAGCTTTCTTT | CASGFGRSTEAFF
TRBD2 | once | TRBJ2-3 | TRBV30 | TGTGCCTGGAGTGTAGCGGGGGGGCCAGATACGCAGTATTTT | CAWSVAGGPDTQYF
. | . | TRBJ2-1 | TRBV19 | TGTGCCAGTAAAGATAGCTTCCTGGATGAGCAGTTCTTC | CASKDSFLDEQFF
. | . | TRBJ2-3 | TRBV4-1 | TGCGCCAGCAGCCCCTCTCCCCGGGGCCACAGGGACCGGGATACGCAGTATTTT | CASSPSPRGHRDRDTQYF